The next 31 T cell receptor beta chains were all read from a single sample in a study of technical replicates of blood from a handful of donors (dated by TCRdb to the late 2010s). The library was built by means of the immunoSEQ multiplex PCR assay. Imported from immuneACCESS, the table was reduced by TCRdb to in-frame sequences with V and J called. These copies leave out some clones; in studies compared against another copy, an unresolved V gene accounts for under half, and the cause of the remainder is not known. Counted in this sample were under 50,000 clones; 96% of them appeared once. The top ten constitute 0.37% of the sample. Specimen: T cells isolated from PBMCs. These receptors were collected from a human donor in good health.

This clone was seen just once. The J gene is TRBJ2-3, the V gene TRBV7-8, with no clear D. Germline V gene sequence: CDR1 SGHVS, CDR2 FQNEAQ. Trimming cost V 5 bases and J 0 bases, with 9 bases left between them. The CDR3 loop spans 14 amino acids. CDR3 protein: CASSPQPSTDTQYF. The CDR3 coding sequence is TGTGCCAGCAGCCCACAGCCTAGCACAGATACGCAGTATTTT.

The rearrangement joins TRBV15 to TRBJ2-7, with 10 bases that match TRBD1. There are 15 residues in the CDR3. The germline V gene encodes CDR1 LNHNV and CDR2 YYDKDF (reference sequence). The V and J ends lost 5 bases and 2 bases, in that order; junction bases with no gene match: 6. CDR3 DNA sequence: TGTGCCACCAGCGAGGACAGGGGGTTCACCTACGAGCAGTACTTC. This sequence encodes CATSEDRGFTYEQYF.

V usage is TRBV6-6 and J usage is TRBJ2-7, with D hard to call. V was cut by 2 bases and J by 3 bases, with 8 bases left in between. In germline, CDR1 is MNHNY, CDR2 SVGAGI (reference sequence). This CDR3 contains 13 residues. CDR3 in amino acids: CASSYIGGYEQYF. CDR3 nucleotides: TGTGCCAGCAGTTACATAGGCGGCTACGAGCAGTACTTC.

J is TRBJ2-2 and V is TRBV30; 12 bases fit TRBD2. The germline V gene encodes CDR1 GTSNPN and CDR2 SVGIG (reference sequence). The CDR3 sequence is 17 residues long. Unmatched junction bases numbered 7, after V lost 3 bases and J lost 2 bases. The CDR3 DNA reads TGTGCCTGGAGCGCAAGACTAGCGGGAGACAACACCGGGGAGCTGTTTTTT. It yields the protein CAWSARLAGDNTGELFF.

The chain carries TRBV7-9 and TRBJ2-1, with 11 bases matching TRBD1. The germline CDR1 and CDR2 sequences are SEHNR and FQNEAQ (reference sequence). V lost 5 bases, J lost 2 bases, and 2 bases stayed unmatched. The CDR3 covers 15 residues. This chain's CDR3 is CASSRTGGTYNEQFF. The CDR3 region has the DNA TGTGCCAGCAGCAGGACAGGGGGCACCTACAATGAGCAGTTCTTC.

V gene TRBV23-1 combines with J gene TRBJ1-1, with D uncertain. TRBV23-1 is classed as an ORF, of uncertain function. The CDR3 is 13 residues long. Trimming removed 4 bases from V and 1 base from J, with 7 bases in between. CDR3 protein: CASSRGRNTEAFF. The CDR3 DNA sequence: TGCGCCAGCAGTCGAGGGAGGAACACTGAAGCTTTCTTT.

V is TRBV27 and J is TRBJ2-7, with a weak D call TRBD1 (5 bases). Germline CDR1 MNHEY, CDR2 SMNVEV (reference sequence). V lost 4 bases, J lost 0 bases, and 13 bases lay in between. This CDR3 region has 15 residues. CDR3 nucleotides: TGTGCCAGCAGTTCAGCCAGGGATAGCTCCTACGAGCAGTACTTC. It specifies CASSSARDSSYEQYF.

The chain uses TRBV11-2 and TRBJ2-1; D might be TRBD1 (6 bases). The CDR3 is 13 residues long. Germline lookup yields CDR1 SGHAT and CDR2 FQNNGV. The V and J ends lost 2 bases and 9 bases respectively, with 11 bases between them. The CDR3 sequence is CASSLQGGTEQFF. The CDR3 nucleotides read TGTGCCAGCAGCTTACAAGGGGGAACTGAGCAGTTCTTC.

J is TRBJ2-7 and V is TRBV7-3, with TRBD1 matching 9 bases. The V gene's germline CDR1 is SGHTA and CDR2 FQGTGA. V lost 5 bases, J lost 4 bases, and 9 bases stayed unmatched. The CDR3 runs 15 residues. CDR3 residues: CASSQDRGGPYEQYF. CDR3 sequence (DNA): TGTGCCAGCAGCCAAGACAGGGGGGGCCCGTACGAGCAGTACTTC.

The chain joins TRBV30 to TRBJ2-7, with 9 positions matching TRBD2. The CDR3 has 15 residues. CDR1 and CDR2 from the germline V gene are GTSNPN and SVGIG (reference sequence). J lost 1 base, V lost 0 bases, and 4 bases had no gene match. The CDR3 loop reads CAWSVLAGTSYEQYF. The CDR3 coding sequence is TGTGCCTGGAGTGTACTAGCGGGCACTTCCTACGAGCAGTACTTC.

The chain has TRBV7-3 and TRBJ2-3; 7 nucleotides match TRBD2. CDR3 size: 14 residues. J gave up 4 bases and V 4 bases, and 5 bases lay outside the gene matches. Germline CDR1 SGHTA, CDR2 FQGTGA. The CDR3 region is CASSWGGSPDTQYF. Here the CDR3 DNA reads TGTGCCAGCAGCTGGGGCGGGAGCCCAGATACGCAGTATTTT.

This chain connects TRBV5-4 to TRBJ2-3; TRBD2 matches at 13 bases. Looked up from germline, CDR1 is SGHNT and CDR2 is YYREEE (reference sequence). The CDR3 totals 17 residues. J gave up 2 bases and V 2 bases, and 5 bases lay outside the gene matches. CDR3 DNA sequence: TGTGCCAGCAGCTTCAGACTAGCGGGAGGAACCACAGATACGCAGTATTTT. Its translation: CASSFRLAGGTTDTQYF.

The rearrangement uses TRBV2 and TRBJ1-5; D remains ambiguous. This CDR3 spans 13 amino acids. Trimming took 3 bases from V and 4 from J, leaving 7 bases between them. Germline loops: CDR1 SNHLY, CDR2 FYNNEI. The CDR3 protein is CASSDRGNQPQHF. The DNA of the CDR3 is TGTGCCAGCAGTGATCGAGGAAATCAGCCCCAGCATTTT.

The V gene is TRBV4-1, the J gene TRBJ1-2; D remains unclear. The germline CDR1 and CDR2 sequences are MGHRA and YSYEKL. V lost 1 base and J 4 bases, leaving 16 bases between the germline ends. The CDR3 is made up of 16 amino acids. As DNA, the CDR3 is TGCGCCAGCAGCCAAGGGGTGACACTTGTCTCCTATGGCTACACCTTC. Translation: CASSQGVTLVSYGYTF.

The chain couples TRBV15 to TRBJ2-7; no definite D call. This CDR3 contains 14 residues. Per germline, CDR1 LNHNV and CDR2 YYDKDF (reference sequence). V dropped 1 base and J dropped 2 bases, with 9 bases sitting between them. Here the CDR3 DNA reads TGTGCCACCAGCAGAGTGGAGCTTCCCTACGAGCAGTACTTC. Residues: CATSRVELPYEQYF.

The chain carries TRBV7-2 and TRBJ1-5, with 9 nucleotides matching TRBD1. The length of the CDR3 is 15 residues. CDR1 is SGHTA and CDR2 is FQGNSA in the germline V gene. V was clipped by 4 bases and J by 6 bases; unmatched bases: 7. CDR3 nucleotide sequence: TGTGCCAGCAGCTCCGGGACAGGGATCAGTCAGCCCCAGCATTTT. Protein: CASSSGTGISQPQHF.

V is TRBV6-5 and J is TRBJ1-1; no clear D. Germline assignment: CDR1 MNHEY and CDR2 SVGAGI. CDR3 size: 13 residues. V shed 6 bases and J shed 2 bases, with 10 bases lying between them. In DNA, the CDR3 is TGTGCCAGCAGAGGGAGGGTAAACACTGAAGCTTTCTTT. Its protein product is CASRGRVNTEAFF.

The J gene is TRBJ2-7, the V gene TRBV7-6; D is uncertain. V was pared by 2 bases and J by 4 bases, with 12 bases between. Germline loops: CDR1 SGHVS, CDR2 FNYEAQ. CDR3 length: 14 amino acids. The CDR3 sequence is CASSLMGLSYEQYF. Written as DNA, the CDR3 is TGTGCCAGCAGCTTAATGGGCCTTAGTTACGAGCAGTACTTC. The whole variable domain, filled in from reference TRBV7-6 and TRBJ2-7, reads GAGVSQSPRYKVTKRGQDVALRCDPISGHVSLYWYRQALGQGPEFLTYFNYEAQQDKSGLPNDRFSAERPEGSISTLTIQRTEQRDSAMYRCASSLMGLSYEQYFGPGTRLTVT.

The V call is TRBV19, the J call TRBJ1-5, with D unresolved. Trimming took off 10 bases at V and 1 base at J, with 11 bases between the two ends. The CDR3 loop spans 13 amino acids. Looked up from germline, CDR1 is LNHDA and CDR2 is SQIVND (reference sequence). The CDR3 sequence: CATADSSNQPQHF. The CDR3 region has the DNA TGTGCCACCGCGGATTCAAGCAATCAGCCCCAGCATTTT.

The V gene is TRBV11-2, the J gene TRBJ2-1; no reliable D call. The germline V gene has CDR1 SGHAT and CDR2 FQNNGV. This CDR3 has 12 residues. The V end lost 1 base, the J end lost 8 bases, and 6 bases lay between the germline ends. The CDR3 DNA reads as TGTGCCAGCAGCTTAGTTTCCGATGAGCAGTTCTTC. This translates into CASSLVSDEQFF.

The chain recombines TRBV9 with TRBJ1-1; possible D gene TRBD1, 5 bases. The CDR3 totals 14 residues. Per the germline V gene, CDR1 is SGDLS and CDR2 is YYNGEE. V was clipped by 0 bases and J by 4 bases, with 10 bases between them. The CDR3 reads CASSVVGAGTEAFF. The CDR3 DNA sequence: TGTGCCAGCAGCGTAGTTGGGGCTGGCACTGAAGCTTTCTTT.

The gene calls are TRBV7-6 and TRBJ1-2; the match to TRBD1 covers 8 bases. CDR1 SGHVS and CDR2 FNYEAQ come from the germline V gene. The junction had 5 bases not matched to a gene; V was cut back by 4 bases and J by 4 bases. The CDR3 extends over 14 amino acids. CDR3 amino acids: CASSSGQAGYGYTF. CDR3 nucleotide sequence: TGTGCCAGCAGCTCGGGACAGGCCGGCTATGGCTACACCTTC.

This chain joins TRBV5-1 and TRBJ2-2, with TRBD1 matching over 9 bases. CDR3 length: 17 amino acids. Germline V CDR1 and CDR2: SGHRS, YFSETQ. Trimming removed 5 bases from V and 0 bases from J; junction bases left unmatched: 8. CDR3: CASRRTGTGPNTGELFF. As DNA, the CDR3 is TGCGCCAGCAGAAGAACCGGGACAGGGCCGAACACCGGGGAGCTGTTTTTT.

The genes are TRBV10-2 and TRBJ1-5; D is unclear. This CDR3 spans 16 amino acids. V lost 0 bases to trimming and J lost 4 bases, with 13 bases between them. Germline assignment: CDR1 WSHSY and CDR2 SAAADI. The DNA for the CDR3 is TGCGCCAGCAGTGAGTCATTTGCCAGGCCTAATCAGCCCCAGCATTTT. It encodes CASSESFARPNQPQHF.

The rearrangement joins TRBV7-2 to TRBJ1-4; 8 bases align to TRBD1. There are 15 residues in the CDR3. The V gene end was trimmed by 5 bases and the J gene end by 5 bases; junction bases not matched to a gene: 7. Germline V gives CDR1 SGHTA, CDR2 FQGNSA. CDR3 protein: CASSTQTGVNEKLFF. The CDR3 DNA reads as TGTGCCAGCAGCACCCAGACAGGGGTCAATGAAAAACTGTTTTTT.

The J gene is TRBJ1-2, the V gene TRBV7-2; TRBD1 matches at 11 bases. Germline trimming cut 3 bases from V and 7 bases from J; bases unmatched to any gene: 4. From germline, CDR1 is SGHTA and CDR2 FQGNSA. The CDR3 runs to 14 residues. In DNA form, the CDR3 reads TGTGCCAGCAGCTTCGGACAGGGGGCTGCTGGCTACACCTTC. This translates into CASSFGQGAAGYTF.

This clone was counted once. The chain joins TRBV5-1 to TRBJ2-7, with TRBD2 as a possible D gene (5 bases). Germline CDR1 is SGHRS and CDR2 is YFSETQ. Trimming removed 5 bases at V and 3 bases at J, with 12 bases between. The CDR3 contains 13 residues. CDR3 loop: CASRRADLYEQYF. As DNA, the CDR3 is TGCGCCAGCAGGAGAGCGGACCTCTACGAGCAGTACTTC.

CDR3 residues: CASSYGFPGDQPQHF. In DNA, the CDR3 is TGTGCCAGCAGTTACGGGTTTCCGGGAGATCAGCCCCAGCATTTT. The J gene is TRBJ1-5, the V gene TRBV6-5, with no clear D. The germline V gene encodes CDR1 MNHEY and CDR2 SVGAGI. CDR3 length: 15 residues. Trimming took 2 bases from V and 5 from J, leaving 13 bases between them.

The J gene is TRBJ1-2, the V gene TRBV6-5; D remains unclear. This CDR3 is built from 13 residues. V shed 5 bases and J shed 4 bases, with 11 bases lying between them. Germline loops: CDR1 MNHEY, CDR2 SVGAGI. The CDR3 region is CASSREPLYGYTF. The CDR3 coding sequence is TGTGCCAGCAGTAGAGAACCCCTCTATGGCTACACCTTC.

The chain combines TRBV6-4 with TRBJ1-1; possible D gene TRBD1, 6 bases. Trimming pared 11 bases from V and 10 bases from J, leaving 14 bases between. The CDR3 totals 10 residues. Germline V gives CDR1 MRHNA, CDR2 SNTAGT. The CDR3 DNA reads as TGTGCCGTATCGAGGGGGGGAGCTTTCTTT. Translated: CAVSRGGAFF.

The J gene is TRBJ1-1, the V gene TRBV28; maybe TRBD1 (5 bases). The CDR3 covers 14 residues. Looked up from germline, CDR1 is MDHEN and CDR2 is SYDVKM. Between the trimmed V and J ends, which lost 2 bases and 4 bases, there was a span of 11 bases. CDR3 nucleotide sequence: TGTGCCAGCAGTTTAGCACAGGTGGGCACTGAAGCTTTCTTT. This encodes CASSLAQVGTEAFF.